The present T cell receptor beta chain was sequenced within a study of graft-versus-host responses after intestinal transplantation. Germline V gives CDR1 LNHDA, CDR2 SQIVND (reference sequence). Trimming took 3 bases from V and 3 from J; bases not matched to a gene: 0. This CDR3 spans 13 amino acids. Generated by immunoSEQ multiplex PCR, the TCRdb table keeps only in-frame clones and is missing some. The sample shows 4,000 or so clones, approximately 32% of them seen only once. V gene TRBV19 combines with J gene TRBJ2-7; 9 bases line up with TRBD2. This TCR derives from a human patient who was an organ donor for intestinal transplantation. This specimen was alloreactive CD4+ T cells from a mixed lymphocyte reaction culture, taken before transplantation. The subset here: CFSE-low proliferating T cells sorted from roughly six-day pre-transplant mixed lymphocyte reaction (GvH or HvG direction). In DNA form, the CDR3 reads TGTGCCAGTAGTATGCGGGGGGGCTACGAGCAGTACTTC. Amino acid sequence: CASSMRGGYEQYF.